The present T cell receptor beta chain was sequenced within a study of cytomegalovirus exposure and HLA in healthy donors. Study-level background: Earlier, 110 million or so unique TCR beta sequences were recovered from roughly 180 million T cells by an analysis. Study-level results: Sequences of the TCR beta chain were said to predict the HLA-A and HLA-B alleles of most subjects accurately. Across donors, most TCRs were seen rarely, yet some public ones were widespread. The study listed approximately 160 cytomegalovirus-associated TCR beta chains.

Of note for this clone: Its specificity is not known.

This CDR3 region has 16 residues. Trimming took 5 bases from V and 3 from J; bases not matched to a gene: 9. The germline V gene has CDR1 SGHTA and CDR2 FQGNSA. The PCR ran on 60 Vbeta and 13 Jbeta primers. Generated by immunoSEQ multiplex PCR, the TCRdb table keeps only in-frame clones and is missing some. The sample yields roughly 98,000 clones, approximately 77% seen once. This TCR was sampled from a female donor in good health and CMV-seronegative. V is TRBV7-2 and J is TRBJ1-4, with 7 bases matching TRBD1. Sequencing was done on a sample of PBMCs. DNA for the CDR3: TGTGCCAGCAGCCGAATAAACAGGGGAGCTAATGAAAAACTGTTTTTT. Translating gives CASSRINRGANEKLFF.